The rows below give T cell receptor beta chains drawn from one sample of a study of shared clonotypes between healthy human individuals. The repertoire was sequenced with immunoSEQ multiplex PCR; TCRdb's copy has only in-frame clones and lacks some. The sample lists more than 2 million clones; about 95% were seen once. Sequencing was performed on naive CD8+ T cells sorted from blood. These receptor sequences come from a man younger than 30 in good health. Both conserved end residues are part of each CDR3. A D gene is named only where the DNA matches it firmly. Only some rows state a clone size, as once, few, many or a class for expanded clones.

-	TRBV18	-	TRBJ2-7	TGTGCCAGCTCACCTGGGACGGAGCAGTACTTC	CASSPGTEQYF
-	TRBV5-4	-	TRBJ1-2	TGTGCCAGCAGCTTGGACGGGACTAACTATGGCTACACCTTC	CASSLDGTNYGYTF
-	TRBV5-1	TRBD2	TRBJ2-5	TGCGCCAGCAGCTTGGGAACCCCGCGGGGGTCACAGGAGACCCAGTACTTC	CASSLGTPRGSQETQYF
-	TRBV5-6	-	TRBJ2-7	TGTGCCAGCAGCTTGTCGGGCAGGGGCTACGAGCAGTACTTC	CASSLSGRGYEQYF
-	TRBV7-9	TRBD1	TRBJ1-5	TGTGCCAGCAGCCCCCCGGGACAGGGACAGCCCCAGCATTTT	CASSPPGQGQPQHF
-	TRBV10-1	TRBD1	TRBJ2-7	TGCGCCAGCAGTGAAACAGGGGAGACCTACGAGCAGTACTTC	CASSETGETYEQYF
once	TRBV9	-	TRBJ1-3	TGTGCCAGCAGCGTAGGAGGGGCTTTAGGTGGAAACACCATATATTTT	CASSVGGALGGNTIYF
-	TRBV7-9	TRBD1	TRBJ2-7	TGTGCCAGCAGCTTAGACGGGGGACAGGCTTCCTACGAGCAGTACTTC	CASSLDGGQASYEQYF
-	TRBV5-4	TRBD2	TRBJ2-5	TGTGCCAGCAGCTTGGTACTAGCGGACTTCCAAGAGACCCAGTACTTC	CASSLVLADFQETQYF
-	TRBV5-1	-	TRBJ1-1	TGCGCCAGCAGCCCAGACAGAGTGGGGATCACTGAAGCTTTCTTT	CASSPDRVGITEAFF
few	TRBV5-6	-	TRBJ1-1	TGTGCCAGCAGCCCGAACACTGAAGCTTTCTTT	CASSPNTEAFF
-	TRBV9	TRBD1	TRBJ2-5	TGTGCCAGCAGCGTAGAAACAGGGGTGAGGGAGACCCAGTACTTC	CASSVETGVRETQYF
-	TRBV9	-	TRBJ2-7	TGTGCCAGCAGCGTAGGTCCAGGGTCCTACGAGCAGTACTTC	CASSVGPGSYEQYF
-	TRBV7-9	-	TRBJ1-6	TGTGCCAGCAGCTCCGACCCGAATTCACCCCTCCACTTT	CASSSDPNSPLHF
-	TRBV9	-	TRBJ2-3	TGTGCCAGCAGCCCTATGAGTACAGATACGCAGTATTTT	CASSPMSTDTQYF
-	TRBV5-1	TRBD1	TRBJ2-7	TGCGCCAGCAGTTCGGGGACAGGGGGATTCTACGAGCAGTACTTC	CASSSGTGGFYEQYF
-	TRBV30	-	TRBJ2-1	TGTGCCTGGAGTCCTACAGGGTATCTCTACAATGAGCAGTTCTTC	CAWSPTGYLYNEQFF
-	TRBV6-1	TRBD2	TRBJ2-1	TGTGCCAGCAGTGAATTGGGACTAGCGGGGGTCAATGAGCAGTTCTTC	CASSELGLAGVNEQFF
-	TRBV28	-	TRBJ1-6	TGTGCCAGCAGTACCTTGGACTCGAATTCACCCCTCCACTTT	CASSTLDSNSPLHF
-	TRBV7-9	-	TRBJ1-2	TGTGCCAGCAGCTCGGGGTGGGGCAGTCCCTATGGCTACACCTTC	CASSSGWGSPYGYTF
-	TRBV28	TRBD1	TRBJ1-1	TGTGCCAGCAGTCCCACAGGGGTCACTGAAGCTTTCTTT	CASSPTGVTEAFF
once	TRBV5-8	-	TRBJ2-7	TGTGCCAGCAGCCCCGACAGAACCGAGCAGTACTTC	CASSPDRTEQYF
-	TRBV6-1	-	TRBJ2-5	TGTGCCAGCAGTGAATCGGGGACCCAGTACTTC	CASSESGTQYF
-	TRBV11-2	TRBD1	TRBJ2-7	TGTGCCAGCAGCTTTACAGGGGTCTACTCCTACGAGCAGTACTTC	CASSFTGVYSYEQYF
-	TRBV9	TRBD1	TRBJ2-3	TGTGCCAGCAGCGTATGGGGCTATGAGGGGGCGAAAGATACGCAGTATTTT	CASSVWGYEGAKDTQYF
-	TRBV13	-	TRBJ2-5	TGTGCCAGCAGCTTAGGGGTGGAGGCAGGCCGCGGGACCCAGTACTTC	CASSLGVEAGRGTQYF
-	TRBV30	TRBD2	TRBJ2-2	TGTGCCTGGGAACTAGCGGGAGCCGGGGCGAACACCGGGGAGCTGTTTTTT	CAWELAGAGANTGELFF
once	TRBV10-2	-	TRBJ2-1	TGCGCCAGCAGGACGGATTACAATGAGCAGTTCTTC	CASRTDYNEQFF
-	TRBV13	-	TRBJ1-1	TGTGCCAGCAGCTTAGACGCCACTGAAGCTTTCTTT	CASSLDATEAFF
-	TRBV18	-	TRBJ2-7	TGTGCCAGCTCACCAGGTGTAGCTTCAAACCACTACGAGCAGTACTTC	CASSPGVASNHYEQYF
-	TRBV28	-	TRBJ2-7	TGTGCCAGCAGTCCGGGGTCCCTACGGGGCCAAACCTCCGAGCAGTACTTC	CASSPGSLRGQTSEQYF
-	TRBV7-8	-	TRBJ2-7	TGTGCCAGCAGCTTGCCCCGGGACGGAGAAAGGAGTAGCTCCTACGAGCAGTACTTC	CASSLPRDGERSSSYEQYF
-	TRBV9	-	TRBJ1-6	TGTGCCAGCAGCGCGAGGGACAATTCACCCCTCCACTTT	CASSARDNSPLHF
-	TRBV30	-	TRBJ1-2	TGTGCCTGGAGTGGGACAGCTAACAAGGGTGGCTACACCTTC	CAWSGTANKGGYTF
-	TRBV7-8	-	TRBJ1-1	TGTGCCAGCAGCCCGTATCTTGCAGGGGCCATGAACACTGAAGCTTTCTTT	CASSPYLAGAMNTEAFF
-	TRBV7-9	TRBD1	TRBJ2-3	TGTGCCAGCAGCAACGAAAGACAGGGGGCTTGGACAGATACGCAGTATTTT	CASSNERQGAWTDTQYF
-	TRBV4-3	-	TRBJ2-2	TGCGCCAGCAGCCTAATCGGGCAGGGAGGACCCACCGGGGAGCTGTTTTTT	CASSLIGQGGPTGELFF
-	TRBV29-1	-	TRBJ1-1	TGCAGCGTTGAAATGGAGGGAGAAACGACGGGATTGAACACTGAAGCTTTCTTT	CSVEMEGETTGLNTEAFF
-	TRBV6-1	-	TRBJ1-1	TGTGCCAGCAGTGGGGCAGGGCCCACTGAAGCTTTCTTT	CASSGAGPTEAFF
-	TRBV7-9	-	TRBJ2-7	TGTGCCAGCAGGCCTCGGACATCCTACGAGCAGTACTTC	CASRPRTSYEQYF
-	TRBV7-2	-	TRBJ1-1	TGTGCCAGCAGTCTTCATATTACGAACACTGAAGCTTTCTTT	CASSLHITNTEAFF
-	TRBV11-2	-	TRBJ2-7	TGTGCCAGCAGCTTAGTCGGGGCCGACCCCTACGAGCAGTACTTC	CASSLVGADPYEQYF